The 18 T cell receptor beta chains below all came from one sample that was sequenced in a study of shared clonotypes between healthy human individuals. Sequencing used immunoSEQ multiplex PCR; TCRdb keeps in-frame clones, though not all of them. The sample shows about half a million clones, 81% of them seen only once. Input material: PBMCs. The receptors were gathered from a woman aged 40 to 55 in good health. Some clones in this sample may be carry-over from other donors' samples.

This chain links TRBV30 with TRBJ2-6; the D is unclear. The V gene lost 5 bases and the J gene lost 4 bases, with 6 bases spanning the gap. This CDR3 comprises 12 residues. CDR1 is GTSNPN, CDR2 SVGIG, per germline (reference sequence). The CDR3 bases are TGTGCCTGGGGCGCAGGGGCCAACGTCCTGACTTTC. Translating it yields CAWGAGANVLTF.

About this clone: A far larger clone is only one base removed, so a read error is likely. This chain links TRBV2 with TRBJ2-2; TRBD1 is a possible D gene (6 bases). CDR1 is SNHLY and CDR2 is FYNNEI in the germline V gene. The CDR3 totals 14 residues. The CDR3: CASSETGSTGELLF. CDR3 nucleotides: TGTGCCAGCAGTGAAACAGGGAGTACCGGGGAGCTGCTTTTT.

With respect to this clone: Just one base apart from a much larger clone, this may be a read error. The rearrangement uses TRBV11-2 and TRBJ2-1; D gene uncertain. The CDR3 totals 11 residues. The germline V gene has CDR1 SGHAT and CDR2 FQNNGV. The ends were cut back, 0 bases at V and 9 bases at J, with 3 bases in the middle. CDR3 DNA: TGTGCCAGCAGCTTAGACAGTGAGCAGTTCTTC. As protein: CASSLDSEQFF.

This clone occurred once. With only one base between it and a far larger clone, this is likely a read error. The rearrangement joins TRBV2 to TRBJ1-2; D gene uncertain. Germline CDR1 is SNHLY and CDR2 is FYNNEI. CDR3 size: 13 residues. As DNA, the CDR3 is TGTGTCAGCAGTGTAGTAGTTAACTATGGCTACACCTTC. It specifies CVSSVVVNYGYTF.

This clone has more than one count but fewer than ten. The chain carries TRBV10-3 and TRBJ2-3, with 9 positions matching TRBD2. The CDR3 spans 14 residues. The germline gives CDR1 ENHRY, CDR2 SYGVKD. After removal of 5 bases from V and 2 bases from J, the junction contained 2 bases not matched to a gene. CDR3 coding DNA: TGTGCCATCAGTCCTAGCGGGAACACAGATACGCAGTATTTT. This sequence encodes CAISPSGNTDTQYF.

J is TRBJ1-1 and V is TRBV27; D is unclear. V was shortened by 7 bases and J by 3 bases, with 6 bases between the two germline ends. The CDR3 contains 11 residues. CDR1 is MNHEY, CDR2 SMNVEV, per germline (reference sequence). CDR3 sequence reads: CASIGYTEAFF. The CDR3 coding sequence is TGTGCCAGCATAGGGTACACTGAAGCTTTCTTT.

About this clone itself: This likely came from a read error, as a far larger clone is one base away. This chain connects TRBV27 to TRBJ2-1, with 9 bases aligning to TRBD2. This CDR3 is built from 16 residues. CDR1 and CDR2 from the germline V gene are MNHEY and SMNVEV (reference sequence). The CDR3 nucleotides are TGTGCCTGCAGTTCTAGCGGGGTGGATGCCTACAATGAGCAGTTCTTC. This translates into CACSSSGVDAYNEQFF.

Turning to this clone: This likely stems from a read error, as it lies one base from a far larger clone. This CDR3 is also generated by other DNA sequences in the sample. The J gene is TRBJ2-6, the V gene TRBV28, with D tentatively TRBD1 (6 bases). Per germline, CDR1 MDHEN and CDR2 SYDVKM. This CDR3 comprises 17 residues. The CDR3 bases are TGTGCCAGCAGGGGGGCAGGGGCCTCCTCTGGGGCCAACGTCCTGACTTTT. This encodes CASRGAGASSGANVLTF.

The chain is built from TRBV7-9 and TRBJ2-7; 14 nucleotides line up with TRBD2. The CDR3 covers 17 residues. With 3 bases clipped from V and 3 bases from J, the junction kept 7 bases outside the gene matches. Germline V gives CDR1 SEHNR, CDR2 FQNEAQ (reference sequence). The CDR3 DNA follows: TGTGCCAGCAGCTTGGGACTAGCGGGAGAGAGGCTCTACGAGCAGTACTTC. Its protein is CASSLGLAGERLYEQYF.

Notes on this clone: One base away lies a much larger clone, so this may be a sequencing read error. The chain employs TRBV9 and TRBJ2-1; possibly TRBD2 for D (5 bases). CDR3 size: 13 residues. The germline V gene encodes CDR1 SGDLS and CDR2 YYNGEE. The CDR3 DNA sequence: TGTACCAGCAGCGTGGATAGCGTCAATGAGCAGTTCTTC. Residues: CTSSVDSVNEQFF.

V usage is TRBV27 and J usage is TRBJ2-7; no clear D gene. Between the trimmed V and J ends, which lost 5 bases and 3 bases, there was a span of 14 bases. The CDR3 totals 14 residues. The germline V gene has CDR1 MNHEY and CDR2 SMNVEV (reference sequence). The CDR3 DNA reads as TGTGCCAGCAGTCCCGGCACCATCCACTACGAGCAGTACTTC. Residues: CASSPGTIHYEQYF.

Turning to this clone: Other nucleotide sequences in the sample specify the same CDR3. CDR3: CASSLEGARGQPQHF. The CDR3 coding sequence is TGCGCCAGCAGCTTGGAGGGGGCCCGCGGTCAGCCCCAGCATTTT. This chain links TRBV5-1 with TRBJ1-5; 7 bases line up with TRBD1. This CDR3 region has 15 residues. Trimming removed 0 bases from V and 6 bases from J; junction bases left unmatched: 6. In germline, CDR1 is SGHRS, CDR2 YFSETQ.

The genes are TRBV5-1 and TRBJ2-7, with D perhaps matching TRBD2 (6 bases). The CDR3 runs to 15 residues. The germline CDR1 and CDR2 sequences are SGHRS and YFSETQ. Trimming left V 0 bases short and J 4 bases short, with 14 bases between. The CDR3 loop reads CASSLESGSGYEQYF. CDR3 DNA sequence: TGCGCCAGCAGCTTGGAGAGCGGTAGCGGATACGAGCAGTACTTC. The full variable domain, in which reference TRBV5-1 and TRBJ2-7 provide the parts outside the CDR3, is KAGVTQTPRYLIKTRGQQVTLSCSPISGHRSVSWYQQTPGQGLQFLFEYFSETQRNKGNFPGRFSGRQFSNSRSEMNVSTLELGDSALYLCASSLESGSGYEQYFGPGTRLTVT.

Points on this clone: A single base is all that separates this from a far larger clone, so a read error is likely. The chain combines TRBV28 with TRBJ1-2; no clear D. CDR1 is MDHEN and CDR2 is SYDVKM in the germline V gene. The CDR3 loop spans 13 amino acids. CDR3 sequence: CASEGYQPYGHTF. The CDR3 DNA reads TGTGCCAGCGAAGGGTACCAGCCTTATGGCCACACCTTC.

The V call is TRBV20-1, the J call TRBJ1-2; no clear D. Germline V gene sequence: CDR1 DFQATT, CDR2 SNEGSKA (reference sequence). Trimming pared 0 bases from V and 8 bases from J, leaving 1 base between. There are 9 residues in the CDR3. CDR3 residues: CSAREGYTF. The CDR3 DNA follows: TGCAGTGCTAGAGAGGGCTACACCTTC.

This clone appeared a few times. V gene TRBV11-2 combines with J gene TRBJ2-3; D is perhaps TRBD2 (6 bases). V lost 3 bases and J 4 bases, leaving 14 bases between the germline ends. CDR3 size: 15 residues. CDR1 is SGHAT and CDR2 is FQNNGV in the germline V gene. In DNA, the CDR3 is TGTGCCAGCAGCTTGATCGGAGGGAGATCAGATACGCAGTATTTT. As protein: CASSLIGGRSDTQYF.

The genes are TRBV10-2 and TRBJ2-2; 8 bases match TRBD2. The germline gives CDR1 WSHSY, CDR2 SAAADI. Germline trimming cut 4 bases from V and 6 bases from J; bases unmatched to any gene: 10. The CDR3 length is 16 residues. CDR3 loop: CASSGGVLAESGELFF. Written as DNA, the CDR3 is TGCGCCAGCAGTGGAGGGGTACTAGCGGAATCCGGGGAGCTGTTTTTT.

This clone appeared a single time. The chain couples TRBV5-1 to TRBJ2-1, with unresolved D. Germline V lookup: CDR1 SGHRS, CDR2 YFSETQ. V was pared by 0 bases and J by 0 bases, with 7 bases between. The CDR3 loop spans 15 amino acids. CDR3 amino acids: CASSLGGSSYNEQFF. For the CDR3, the DNA is TGCGCCAGCAGCTTGGGTGGAAGCTCCTACAATGAGCAGTTCTTC.